The 12 T cell receptor beta chains below were found in one sample sequenced in a study of Tregs in tolerant kidney transplant recipients. TCRdb's copy holds only in-frame clones and misses some; the assay was immunoSEQ multiplex PCR. The profile shows about 240,000 clones, roughly four fifths of them singletons. Sequenced sample: CD4+ T cells from blood. The receptor set was obtained from a human donor in good health.

The chain couples TRBV20-1 to TRBJ2-1; D unresolved. The ends were cut back, 2 bases at V and 8 bases at J, with 7 bases in the middle. The V gene's germline CDR1 is DFQATT and CDR2 SNEGSKA (reference sequence). The length of the CDR3 is 11 residues. CDR3 amino acids: CSARKGYEQFF. The CDR3 DNA follows: TGCAGTGCTAGAAAGGGCTATGAGCAGTTCTTC.

The chain combines TRBV19 with TRBJ2-1; no clear D gene. V dropped 5 bases and J dropped 0 bases, with 11 bases sitting between them. The CDR3 spans 15 residues. Germline CDR1 reads LNHDA; CDR2 reads SQIVND (reference sequence). The CDR3 spells CASSRELNSYNEQFF. In DNA, the CDR3 is TGTGCCAGTAGTCGTGAACTGAACTCCTACAATGAGCAGTTCTTC. Full variable domain (outside the CDR3, taken from reference TRBV19 and TRBJ2-1): DGGITQSPKYLFRKEGQNVTLSCEQNLNHDAMYWYRQDPGQGLRLIYYSQIVNDFQKGDIAEGYSVSREKKESFPLTVTSAQKNPTAFYLCASSRELNSYNEQFFGPGTRLTVL.

The V gene is TRBV5-1, the J gene TRBJ1-1; a possible D gene is TRBD1 (5 bases). Germline CDR1 SGHRS, CDR2 YFSETQ. The germline V and J ends were trimmed by 0 bases and 3 bases, with 9 bases remaining between them. The length of the CDR3 is 14 residues. The CDR3, as DNA: TGCGCCAGCAGCTTGGACCAGGGCCACACTGAAGCTTTCTTT. This codes for CASSLDQGHTEAFF.

The chain employs TRBV20-1 and TRBJ1-1; 9 bases agree with TRBD1. Trimming at V came to 1 base and at J to 10 bases, leaving 1 base not matched to a gene. Germline V gene lookup returns CDR1 DFQATT and CDR2 SNEGSKA (reference sequence). CDR3 length equals 11 residues. Written as DNA, the CDR3 is TGCAGTGCTAGAGTGGACAGGGGAGCTTTCTTT. Translation: CSARVDRGAFF.

This clone was seen a handful of times. The V gene is TRBV2, the J gene TRBJ2-2; D unresolved. From germline, CDR1 is SNHLY and CDR2 FYNNEI. The CDR3 totals 13 residues. V lost 7 bases to trimming and J lost 5 bases, with 11 bases between them. The CDR3 DNA is TGTGCCAGCAATGGTTTATGGACCGGGGAGCTGTTTTTT. Protein sequence: CASNGLWTGELFF.

The rearrangement joins TRBV19 to TRBJ2-7; 8 bases fit TRBD2. The ends lost 1 base at V and 2 bases at J; junction bases unmatched: 19. This CDR3 contains 20 residues. In germline, CDR1 is LNHDA, CDR2 SQIVND (reference sequence). CDR3 residues: CASSIVGRRLANLGPYEQYF. CDR3 coding DNA: TGTGCCAGTAGTATAGTGGGGCGGAGACTAGCGAATCTGGGGCCCTACGAGCAGTACTTC.

The J gene is TRBJ1-5, the V gene TRBV4-1; 8 nucleotides match TRBD1. CDR1 and CDR2 from the germline V gene are MGHRA and YSYEKL. Trimming at V came to 0 bases and at J to 6 bases, leaving 7 bases not matched to a gene. There are 16 residues in the CDR3. CDR3 in amino acids: CASSQDGRGLSQPQHF. The CDR3 nucleotides read TGCGCCAGCAGCCAAGACGGCAGGGGGCTTTCTCAGCCCCAGCATTTT.

The chain joins TRBV27 to TRBJ1-5; TRBD1 might be the D (5 bases). The CDR3 sequence is 14 residues long. Trimming cost V 2 bases and J 5 bases, with 10 bases left between them. Looked up from germline, CDR1 is MNHEY and CDR2 is SMNVEV (reference sequence). The CDR3 DNA follows: TGTGCCAGCAGTTTAGAGGGGTGGGATCAGCCCCAGCATTTT. Its translation: CASSLEGWDQPQHF.

A few counts support this clone. V and J are TRBV6-5 and TRBJ1-1; the D gene is possibly TRBD1 (6 bases). The CDR3 consists of 14 residues. V lost 6 bases and J lost 4, with 15 bases in between. The germline gives CDR1 MNHEY, CDR2 SVGAGI. CDR3 sequence: CASSLHRGTTEAFF. The CDR3 DNA sequence: TGTGCCAGCAGCCTCCATAGGGGGACCACTGAAGCTTTCTTT.

This chain's CDR3 is CASSITGAYREKLFF. The CDR3 coding sequence is TGTGCCAGCAGCATTACAGGGGCCTATAGGGAAAAACTGTTTTTT. This rearrangement joins TRBV9 to TRBJ1-4, with 7 bases lining up with TRBD1. Germline V gene lookup returns CDR1 SGDLS and CDR2 YYNGEE. The CDR3 spans 15 residues. V dropped 4 bases and J dropped 8; count of bases not matched to a gene: 11.

This clone has a single count. This chain uses TRBV7-8 with TRBJ1-2, with 7 bases matching TRBD1. The CDR3 spans 14 residues. Germline V gene lookup returns CDR1 SGHVS and CDR2 FQNEAQ. V was clipped by 5 bases and J by 6 bases; unmatched bases: 9. The CDR3 spells CASSLGQVQHGYTF. CDR3 nucleotide sequence: TGTGCCAGCAGCCTCGGACAGGTTCAGCATGGCTACACCTTC. The full variable domain, rest sourced from reference TRBV7-8 and TRBJ1-2, is GAGVSQSPRYKVAKRGQDVALRCDPISGHVSLFWYQQALGQGPEFLTYFQNEAQLDKSGLPSDRFFAERPEGSVSTLKIQRTQQEDSAVYLCASSLGQVQHGYTFGSGTRLTVV.

This clone was detected a few times. The V gene is TRBV2, the J gene TRBJ2-7; possible D gene TRBD2, 7 bases. Trimming shortened V by 1 base and J by 0 bases, and 10 bases separated the two germline ends. Germline CDR1 is SNHLY and CDR2 is FYNNEI. The CDR3 runs 15 residues. The CDR3 bases are TGTGCCAGCAGTGAAGACGGGGGGCCCTCCTACGAGCAGTACTTC. Translating it yields CASSEDGGPSYEQYF.